The subject of this entry is one T cell receptor (beta chain). CDR3 length: 13 amino acids. Trimming cost V 3 bases and J 9 bases, with 15 bases left between them. Germline CDR1 is WNHNN and CDR2 is SYGVQD (reference sequence). The data derive from a study of blood T cell repertoires in COVID-19. In the study overall: Donors in the United States, Italy and Spain gave samples during acute or convalescent COVID-19. The cDNA or gDNA used as material had been derived from T cells, B-cell-depleted T cells, or PBMCs.

Original processing methods: Nucleated cell number was recorded as an estimate derived from reference gene primer amplification. Assay: immunoSEQ multiplex PCR; the TCRdb copy retains only in-frame clones and omits some. That table furnishes V, J and clone size, whereas the DNA furnished D and trimming. The sample holds 230,000 or so clones, roughly 84% seen once. The V gene is TRBV10-1, the J gene TRBJ2-7; tentative D call: TRBD1 (7 bases). The clonotype was recovered from a man between 45 and 60 years old with active or convalescent COVID-19. Input material: peripheral blood. The CDR3 reads CASSDQGGTGQYF. CDR3 nucleotides: TGCGCCAGCAGTGATCAGGGGGGCACGGGGCAGTACTTC.